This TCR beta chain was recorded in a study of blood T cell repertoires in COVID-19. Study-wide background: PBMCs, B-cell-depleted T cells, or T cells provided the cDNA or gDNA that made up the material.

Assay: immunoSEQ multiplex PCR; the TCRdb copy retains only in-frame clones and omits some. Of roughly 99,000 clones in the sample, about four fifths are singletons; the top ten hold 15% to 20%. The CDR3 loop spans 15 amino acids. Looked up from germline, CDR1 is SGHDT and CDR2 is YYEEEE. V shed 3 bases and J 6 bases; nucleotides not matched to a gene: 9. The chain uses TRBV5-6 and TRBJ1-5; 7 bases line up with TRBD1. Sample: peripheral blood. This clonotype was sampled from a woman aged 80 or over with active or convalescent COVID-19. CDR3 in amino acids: CASSSLRQGGQPQHF. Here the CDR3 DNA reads TGTGCCAGCAGCTCCCTCCGACAGGGTGGTCAGCCCCAGCATTTT.